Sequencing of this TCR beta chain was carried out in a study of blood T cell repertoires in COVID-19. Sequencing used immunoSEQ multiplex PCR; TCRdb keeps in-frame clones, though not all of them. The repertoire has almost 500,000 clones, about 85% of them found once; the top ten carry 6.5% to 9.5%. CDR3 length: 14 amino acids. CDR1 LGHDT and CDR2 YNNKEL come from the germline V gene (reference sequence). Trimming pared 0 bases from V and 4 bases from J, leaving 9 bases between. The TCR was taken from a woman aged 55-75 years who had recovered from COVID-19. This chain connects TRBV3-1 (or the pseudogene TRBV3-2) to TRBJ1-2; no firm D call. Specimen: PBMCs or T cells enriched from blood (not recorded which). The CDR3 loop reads CASSQETPLYGYTF. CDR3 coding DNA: TGTGCCAGCAGCCAAGAAACACCTCTCTATGGCTACACCTTC.